This T cell receptor beta chain stems from a study of immune cell composition in non-small cell lung cancer. Findings of the study overall: Tumour TCR-beta clonality showed no significant link to smoking pack-years. Tumour-reactive clones were not shown to match dominant in vivo tumour clones. Top 10 clone scores and clonality were higher in squamous than adenocarcinoma.

Template was genomic DNA from frozen, unsorted single-cell suspensions. The V gene lost 2 bases and the J gene lost 3 bases, with 11 bases spanning the gap. CDR3 length: 14 residues. CDR1 MGHRA and CDR2 YSYEKL come from the germline V gene. For this clone: Its antigen is still unknown.

The method was immunoSEQ multiplex PCR; TCRdb's version includes in-frame clones alone and lacks a portion of them. In the table there are approximately 9,000 clones, 76% of which are singletons. The rearrangement uses TRBV4-1 and TRBJ2-7, with D tentatively TRBD2 (6 bases). The sample consisted of lung tumor tissue. This clonotype originated in a human donor with non-small cell lung cancer. CDR3 residues: CASSQMPGVYEQYF. The CDR3 DNA follows: TGCGCCAGCAGCCAAATGCCGGGAGTCTACGAGCAGTACTTC.